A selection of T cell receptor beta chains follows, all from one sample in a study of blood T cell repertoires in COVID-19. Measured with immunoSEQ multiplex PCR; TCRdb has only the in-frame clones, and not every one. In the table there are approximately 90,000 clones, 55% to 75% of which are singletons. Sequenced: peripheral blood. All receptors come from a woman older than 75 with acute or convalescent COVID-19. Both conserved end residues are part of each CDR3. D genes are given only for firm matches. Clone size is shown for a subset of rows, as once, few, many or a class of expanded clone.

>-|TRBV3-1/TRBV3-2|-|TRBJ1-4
CASSQFSEKLFF
TGTGCCAGCAGCCAATTCAGTGAAAAACTGTTTTTT
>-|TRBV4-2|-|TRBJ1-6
CASSQDSPGHPGSPLHF
TGTGCCAGCAGCCAAGACTCACCCGGACATCCAGGTTCACCCCTCCACTTT
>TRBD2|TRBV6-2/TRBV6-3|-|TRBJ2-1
CASSRRGEVINEQFF
TGTGCCAGCAGCAGGCGGGGGGAGGTCATCAATGAGCAGTTCTTC
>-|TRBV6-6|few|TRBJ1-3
CASSLPGLSSGNTIYF
TGTGCCAGCAGCCTACCCGGACTGAGCTCTGGAAACACCATATATTTT
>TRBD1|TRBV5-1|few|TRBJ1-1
CASSLTGQGAVRGNTEAFF
TGCGCCAGCAGCTTGACTGGACAGGGGGCGGTGCGCGGGAACACTGAAGCTTTCTTT
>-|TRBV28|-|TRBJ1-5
CASRGGAFDQPQHF
TGTGCCAGCAGGGGGGGGGCTTTCGATCAGCCCCAGCATTTT
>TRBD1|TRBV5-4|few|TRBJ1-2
CASSVDRAYGYTF
TGTGCCAGCAGCGTGGACAGGGCCTATGGCTACACCTTC
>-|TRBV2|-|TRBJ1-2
CASTLLRLDGYTF
TGTGCCAGCACTCTCCTCCGGTTGGATGGCTACACCTTC
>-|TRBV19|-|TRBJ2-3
CASTPRGGRGIRDTQYF
TGTGCCAGTACCCCCCGGGGCGGCAGGGGCATTAGAGATACGCAGTATTTT
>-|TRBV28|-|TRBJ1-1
CATWGGLAFPTEAFF
TGTGCCACCTGGGGAGGGCTGGCCTTCCCCACTGAAGCTTTCTTT
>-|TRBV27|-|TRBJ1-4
CASSFRGNEKLFF
TGTGCCAGCAGTTTTCGGGGTAATGAAAAACTGTTTTTT
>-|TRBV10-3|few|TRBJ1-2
CAISELDGGGHGYTF
TGTGCCATCAGTGAGTTAGACGGAGGAGGACATGGCTACACCTTC
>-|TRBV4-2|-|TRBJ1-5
CASSQDAAQPQHF
TGTGCCAGCAGCCAAGATGCGGCTCAGCCCCAGCATTTT
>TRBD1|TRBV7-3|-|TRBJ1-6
CASSLAGTEDSPLHF
TGTGCCAGCAGCTTGGCCGGGACAGAGGATTCACCCCTCCACTTT
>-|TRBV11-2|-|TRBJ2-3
CASSLGSGGLVDTQYF
TGTGCCAGCAGCTTAGGTTCGGGGGGCTTAGTAGATACGCAGTATTTT
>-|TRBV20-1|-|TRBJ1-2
CSASSGSGYGYTF
TGCAGTGCTAGTTCTGGGTCGGGCTATGGCTACACCTTC
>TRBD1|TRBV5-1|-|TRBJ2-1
CASSLDRGSYNEQFF
TGCGCCAGCAGCTTGGACAGGGGATCCTACAATGAGCAGTTCTTC
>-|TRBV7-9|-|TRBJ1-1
CASSLTGGATEAFF
TGTGCCAGCAGCCTCACAGGTGGGGCCACTGAAGCTTTCTTT
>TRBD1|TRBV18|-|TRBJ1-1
CASSDRGVRVDTEAFF
TGTGCCAGCTCGGACAGGGGAGTAAGAGTTGACACTGAAGCTTTCTTT
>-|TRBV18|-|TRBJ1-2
CASSLGEANYGYTF
TGTGCCAGCTCACTGGGGGAGGCTAACTATGGCTACACCTTC
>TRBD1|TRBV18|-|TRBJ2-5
CASSQGQGYETQYF
TGTGCCAGCTCACAGGGACAGGGTTACGAGACCCAGTACTTC
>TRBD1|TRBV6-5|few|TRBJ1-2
CASSSSGGLGYTF
TGTGCCAGCAGTTCCTCAGGGGGTCTCGGCTACACCTTC
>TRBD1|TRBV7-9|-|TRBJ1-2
CASSSTWTGDFYGYTF
TGTGCCAGCAGCTCGACCTGGACAGGCGACTTCTATGGCTACACCTTC
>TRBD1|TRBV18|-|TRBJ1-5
CASSLTGVVNQPQHF
TGTGCCAGCTCACTGACAGGGGTAGTCAATCAGCCCCAGCATTTT
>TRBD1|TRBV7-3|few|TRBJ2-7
CASSASGTGSHEQYF
TGTGCCAGCAGCGCATCCGGGACAGGGTCCCACGAGCAGTACTTC
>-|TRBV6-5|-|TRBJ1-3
CASSPEGISGNTIYF
TGTGCCAGCAGCCCAGAGGGAATCTCTGGAAACACCATATATTTT
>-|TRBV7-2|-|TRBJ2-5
CASSLVSGQETQYF
TGTGCCAGCAGCTTAGTTTCAGGCCAAGAGACCCAGTACTTC
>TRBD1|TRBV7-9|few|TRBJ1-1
CASSTRQGAVTEAFF
TGTGCCAGCAGCACACGACAGGGGGCGGTCACTGAAGCTTTCTTT
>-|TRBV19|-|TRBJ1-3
CASSIHPPRGKGLRGNTIYF
TGTGCCAGTAGTATCCATCCCCCCAGGGGTAAGGGTCTAAGGGGAAACACCATATATTTT
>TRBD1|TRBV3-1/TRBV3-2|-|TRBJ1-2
CASSHPGQGTYGYTF
TGTGCCAGCAGTCATCCGGGACAGGGGACCTATGGCTACACCTTC
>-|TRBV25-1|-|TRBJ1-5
CASSDPDSDQPQHF
TGTGCCAGCAGTGATCCCGATAGCGATCAGCCCCAGCATTTT
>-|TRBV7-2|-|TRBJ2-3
CASSLDSGADTQYF
TGTGCCAGCAGCTTAGATTCGGGGGCAGATACGCAGTATTTT
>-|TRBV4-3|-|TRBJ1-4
CASSQLHGANEKLFF
TGCGCCAGCAGCCAACTTCACGGGGCTAATGAAAAACTGTTTTTT
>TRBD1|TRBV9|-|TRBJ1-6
CASNPTGRNSPLHF
TGTGCCAGCAACCCGACAGGGCGAAATTCACCCCTCCACTTT
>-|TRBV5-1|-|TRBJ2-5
CASETGSGSKETQYF
TGCGCCAGCGAGACAGGCTCTGGTTCGAAAGAGACCCAGTACTTC